This T cell receptor (beta chain) was retrieved from a study of Graves' ophthalmopathy and Graves' hyperthyroidism. RNA served as the template for amplifying TCR beta CDR3 regions. Second-round multiplex PCR came after a first-round RT-PCR that employed HTBI primers. TCRdb itself ran the multiplex PCR reads through MiXCR, one entry per CDR3 protein. This table holds 200,000 to 250,000 distinct CDR3 sequences, 45% to 55% found once. The PBMCs were taken from less than 11 ml of fresh peripheral blood. The sequencing input was peripheral blood. The sequence came from an adult man with Graves' ophthalmopathy.

CDR3 in DNA: TGTGCCAGCAGTGACGCCTCTACAGGGGGCAATGAAAAACTGTTTTTT. Its translation: CASSDASTGGNEKLFF. J is TRBJ1-4 and V is TRBV2, with 9 bases that match TRBD1. Per the germline V gene, CDR1 is SNHLY and CDR2 is FYNNEI. The length of the CDR3 is 16 residues. V trimming: 3 bases; J trimming: 5 bases; junction bases outside the gene matches: 7.